This TCR beta chain came from a study of cytomegalovirus exposure and HLA in healthy donors (dated by TCRdb to 2016 to 2017). With respect to the entire study: An earlier analysis of approximately 600 of the donors reported 250 to 300 Gb of sequence data and more than 90 million unique TCR beta sequences from 150 million to 200 million T cells. Approximately 300 gigabases of sequencing data and around 85 million unique TCR sequences made up an early release that covered 500 to 700 HLA-typed donors. The genetic ancestry cluster associated with self-reported Caucasian donors included roughly four fifths of the 300 to 400 genotyped donors. The aim of the study was to test whether cataloging public T cell receptors could identify signatures of past pathogen exposure. The T cell repertoires of roughly 660 subjects were profiled by immunosequencing and related to cytomegalovirus serostatus. In addition to the first cohort of several hundred subjects, a separate validation cohort of 100 to 150 different subjects was used. High-throughput TCR immunosequencing, statistical association of individual TCRs with disease status, and machine learning were combined to predict cytomegalovirus infection status. In a later analysis, previously published TCR beta repertoires from 500 to 750 donors were re-analyzed and high-resolution HLA genotyping was added so that TCR occurrence patterns could be studied. Rather than using new phenotypic data, the later analysis identified candidate immune exposures from TCR beta sequences and from how often those sequences occurred across donors. An earlier analysis of fewer than 750 of the donors used high-throughput TCR beta sequencing to judge whether each TCR beta V gene segment behaved as functional or pseudogenic. Donor age, sex, ethnicity and CMV serostatus were compiled together with the repertoire data. In a later genetic analysis, genome-wide SNP genotypes for about 55% of the roughly 670 donors were used, and that subset was treated as a discovery cohort. Every discovery cohort repertoire had been produced on one sequencing platform. HLA typing covered class I and class II loci at four-digit resolution. Typing coverage differed by locus: A, B, C, DRB1 and DQB1 were typed in roughly 620-630 donors, DQA1 in 500 to 550, DPA1 in approximately 610, and DPB1 in 400 to 480. Four to six DR-DQ haplotypes were handled as single units for association and clustering, since linkage in the cohort was strong. Among some 410 genotyped donors of the cohort, an average of roughly 230,000 unique TCR beta nucleotide sequences was sequenced per donor, of which roughly 18% were non-productive. What the authors observed across the whole study: When HLA alleles, especially DR and DQ, strongly co-occurred, attributing TCR associations to individual alleles was difficult. In a later genetic analysis, a missense DCLRE1C variant was associated with V-gene and J-gene trimming of TCR beta chains, and the association was replicated in an independent cohort. Correlated functional status among segregating V segments might be attributable to linkage disequilibrium, but an unknown experimental factor could not be ruled out. The classifier was reported to diagnose cytomegalovirus status with high specificity and sensitivity in both the original cohort and the validation cohort. A cluster of highly shared sequence variants was judged likely to represent a technical artifact of the sequencing pipeline. A few of the identified cytomegalovirus-associated TCR beta chains were confirmed in vitro to be specific for cytomegalovirus antigens. The cohort was sequenced for TCR beta chains only, and without alpha or paired-chain data the features that could be detected were limited. Most TCR sequences were seen in very few donors, while some public TCRs were found in many individuals. Several of the top co-occurrence clusters appeared to be linked to parvovirus B19, influenza, CMV and Epstein-Barr virus, according to a later analysis. A later genetic analysis reported fewer N-insertions in productive TCRs among donors in an Asian-associated ancestry cluster than the roughly 670-donor mean. Most CMV-associated TCR beta chains appeared to be HLA-restricted in a later analysis, and the HLA associations seemed to be driven largely by CMV exposure. A further reported finding was that TCR beta sequences accurately predicted the HLA-A and HLA-B alleles for most subjects in the first cohort. Compared with equally common non-associated chains, HLA-associated TCR beta chains in a later analysis were more clonally expanded and had lower generation probabilities. The study listed 164 TCR beta chains as associated with cytomegalovirus. A later analysis associated about 17,000 TCR beta sequences with specific HLA alleles at a false discovery rate of 0.05. HLA typing was unavailable for some donors at each locus, so association tests used only the typed subset. In an earlier analysis of some 540 of the donors, most TCR beta V segments appeared in productive rearrangements about 87% or about 30% of the time, broadly matching IMGT annotations. Because the 87-base-pair reads could not distinguish some IMGT-functional V segments, including TRBV6-2 and TRBV6-3, those segments were excluded. In a later analysis, TCR association rates were found to vary across HLA loci, with the most associated TCRs seen for DRB1 alleles and the fewest for HLA-C alleles. Roughly uniform sequencing depth across donors was assumed in presence/absence analyses, although this assumption may not hold. Because counts were too low, approximately 18 rarely observed V segments, including chromosome 9 orphons, were excluded from the earlier analysis of around 640 of the donors. The only immune exposure information available for the cohort was CMV serostatus. It was suggested by the authors that the approach could potentially be generalized to other disease states and immunological phenotypes.

To prepare the library, the immunoSEQ multiplex PCR assay was applied. For the multiplex PCR, a mixture combining 60 forward primers for TCR Vbeta segments and 13 reverse primers for TCR Jbeta segments was used. The CDR3 region of rearranged TCR beta genes was amplified from genomic DNA with a multiplex PCR assay. The amplified TCR beta libraries were sequenced on the Illumina HiSeq System as 87-base-pair reads. Per the authors' processing: Across the 500 to 700 repertoires, a later analysis counted 80 million or so unique TCR beta chains, approximately 10 million of which were shared by at least two donors. A nearest-neighbor algorithm error-corrected the raw reads and collapsed the reads into unique sequences, merging closely related sequences to remove PCR and sequencing errors. V, D and J gene segments were assigned by aligning CDR3 sequences to IMGT reference sequences. For a sequence to be retained, a match of at least six nucleotides was required to both a V gene segment and a J gene segment. Rearrangements were classified as productive when the CDR3 lacked stop codons and remained in frame with V and J, and all other rearrangements were classified as non-productive. Following IMGT convention, CDR3 was defined as the stretch from the second conserved V-encoded cysteine up to the conserved J-encoded phenylalanine. The earlier analysis of 550 to 650 of the donors excluded any sequence lacking an unambiguous match to a single V gene segment. An earlier analysis of some 610 of the donors called V segments functional above 56.7% productive rearrangements and segregating when the between-donor standard deviation exceeded 5%. A statistical classification framework was built to diagnose cytomegalovirus status from the catalog of TCR beta chain sequences. A later analysis assigned V and J genes by comparing TCR nucleotide sequences with IMGT/GENE-DB human TR gene sequences. The TCRdist pipeline was used in a later analysis to assign CDR3 sequences and most-parsimonious VDJ recombination scenarios. In a later analysis, every TCR beta chain was defined by the combination of its CDR3 amino acid sequence and its V-gene family, and reads without a unique V-gene family were dropped. A later analysis removed 592 highly shared, low-generation-probability nucleotide sequences to deal with suspected cross-contamination and a sequencing artifact. In a later analysis, a clonal expansion index was calculated for each public chain from normalized within-repertoire ranks of inferred template counts. A later analysis computed generation probabilities with a VDJ recombination model fitted to out-of-frame rearrangements, and checked the results against IGoR. Hypergeometric tests were used in a later analysis to score TCR-TCR, TCR-HLA and TCR-CMV co-occurrence, with a repertoire-size bias correction applied to the TCR pairs. To estimate false discovery rates, a later analysis permuted the HLA or CMV assignments 20 times. In a later analysis, co-occurring TCRs were grouped with DBSCAN, and TCRdist sequence similarity was added when clustering was performed within HLA-allele-positive subsets. Repertoires with fewer than 30,000 or more than 120,000 public chains, plus five repertoires with anomalous nucleotide sharing, were excluded from co-occurrence clustering. This is the immuneACCESS table as TCRdb keeps it, with only in-frame sequences that have V and J called. A part of the clones is gone; compared with another copy, unresolved V genes explain less than half, and the rest is unexplained. V and J calls and clone size are given by that table; D and trimming were obtained from the DNA. This sample gives roughly 160,000 clones in total; over 60% of them show up just once. The top ten clonotypes cover 1.5% of the sample.

Looking up the germline V gene yields CDR1 MNHEY and CDR2 SVGAGI. Germline trimming amounts to 7 bases on V and 4 bases on J, with 7 as the count of junction bases outside the gene matches. Taken from cysteine to phenylalanine, the CDR3 has 14 residues. Just the 42-base CDR3 DNA is kept, in frame starting at base 1. The cohort consisted of approximately 690 healthy bone marrow donors. Cohort members were all nominally healthy when sampled, although unrecorded immune exposures were likely present. The donor tested CMV seronegative and was one of the 352 seronegative cohort members. Each donor provided a peripheral blood sample, and peripheral blood mononuclear cells were used for TCR beta sequencing. The Qiagen DNeasy Blood Extraction Kit was used to extract genomic DNA from the blood cell samples. On this clone itself: Its antigen is still unknown. No much larger clonotype is one base removed from it; base qualities were not supplied.

This TCR was recovered from a girl aged 5-17 years in good health and CMV-seronegative. The chain employs TRBV6-5 and TRBJ2-1; TRBD1 matches 7 bases in the middle. The sample was PBMCs. CDR3 reads: CASTPGTAYNEQFF. The bases read TGTGCCAGCACCCCCGGGACAGCTTACAATGAGCAGTTCTTC.